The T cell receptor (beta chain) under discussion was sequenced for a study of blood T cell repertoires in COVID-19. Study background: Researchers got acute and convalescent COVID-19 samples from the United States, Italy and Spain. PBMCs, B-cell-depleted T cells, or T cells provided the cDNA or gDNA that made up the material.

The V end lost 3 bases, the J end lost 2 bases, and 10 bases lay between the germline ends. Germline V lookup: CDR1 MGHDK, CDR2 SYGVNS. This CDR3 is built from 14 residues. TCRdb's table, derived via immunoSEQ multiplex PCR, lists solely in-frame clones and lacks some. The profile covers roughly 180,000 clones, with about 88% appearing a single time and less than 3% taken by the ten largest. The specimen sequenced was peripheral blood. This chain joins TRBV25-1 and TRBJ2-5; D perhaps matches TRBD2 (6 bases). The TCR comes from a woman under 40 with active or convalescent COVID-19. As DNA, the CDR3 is TGTGCCAGCAGTGAGGAGGGGTGGCAAGAGACCCAGTACTTC. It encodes CASSEEGWQETQYF.